Shown below are 5 T cell receptor beta chains from a single sample sequenced in a study of T cell responses to AZD1222 COVID-19 vaccine. TCRdb keeps only in-frame clones here, not all; method: immunoSEQ multiplex PCR. Of about 150,000 clones listed, around 89% are singletons. Sequenced here: peripheral blood, sampled on day 0 of AZD1222 vaccination. Receptor source: an adult in good health.

The genes are TRBV3-1 (or the pseudogene TRBV3-2) and TRBJ2-1, with 8 bases matching TRBD2. CDR3 length equals 16 residues. CDR1 and CDR2 (germline): LGHDT, YNNKEL (reference sequence). The V segment lost 2 bases and the J segment 7 bases; nucleotides outside the gene matches: 10. The CDR3, as DNA: TGTGCCAGCAGCCAACTTAGGGGACTAGAGGAAAATGAGCAGTTCTTC. Translating gives CASSQLRGLEENEQFF.

On this clone itself: Other DNA variants within this sample encode the same CDR3. This chain joins TRBV3-1 (or the pseudogene TRBV3-2) and TRBJ1-4; D call uncertain. Germline V gene sequence: CDR1 LGHDT, CDR2 YNNKEL (reference sequence). This CDR3 is built from 16 residues. Trimming took 4 bases from V and 0 from J, leaving 12 bases between them. The CDR3 DNA reads as TGTGCCAGCAGCCCGCGGGCCCTTGCAACTAATGAAAAACTGTTTTTT. As protein: CASSPRALATNEKLFF.

As regards this clone: The limits of the CDR3 on the DNA are not certain, so only TCRdb's listed CDR3 is given. The chain couples TRBV6-5 to TRBJ2-7. The CDR3 spans 15 amino acids, including both terminal residues. Looked up from germline, CDR1 is MNHEY and CDR2 is SVGAGI. The CDR3 here is CASSTSGAGMNEQYF.

The V gene is TRBV6-1, the J gene TRBJ2-6; D is uncertain. Germline V gene lookup returns CDR1 MNHNS and CDR2 SASEGT. The CDR3 sequence is 15 residues long. V was clipped by 2 bases and J by 1 base, with 6 bases between them. Here the CDR3 reads CASSESLSGANVLTF. In nucleotides, the CDR3 is TGTGCCAGCAGTGAATCCCTGTCTGGGGCCAACGTCCTGACTTTC.

Notes on this clone: Other DNA sequences within the sample encode an identical CDR3. This chain connects TRBV6-5 to TRBJ1-6, with 9 bases lining up with TRBD1. The V gene end was trimmed by 0 bases and the J gene end by 7 bases; junction bases not matched to a gene: 1. Germline CDR1 MNHEY, CDR2 SVGAGI. This CDR3 has 15 amino acids. The CDR3, as DNA: TGTGCCAGCAGTTACTCGGGGACAGGGAATTCACCCCTCCACTTT. Encoded protein: CASSYSGTGNSPLHF.